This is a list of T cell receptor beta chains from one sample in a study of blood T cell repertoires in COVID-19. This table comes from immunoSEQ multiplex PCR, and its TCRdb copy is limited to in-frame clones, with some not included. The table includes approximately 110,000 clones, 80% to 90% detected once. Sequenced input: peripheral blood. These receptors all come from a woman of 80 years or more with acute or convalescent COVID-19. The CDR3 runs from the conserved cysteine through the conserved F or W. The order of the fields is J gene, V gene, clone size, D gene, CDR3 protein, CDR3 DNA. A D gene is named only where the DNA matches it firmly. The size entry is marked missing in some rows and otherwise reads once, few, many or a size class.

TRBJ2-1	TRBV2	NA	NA	CASISLGGAIGNEQFF	TGTGCCAGCATATCCCTGGGGGGGGCCATCGGCAATGAGCAGTTCTTC
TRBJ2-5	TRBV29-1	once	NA	CSVGQQETQYF	TGCAGCGTTGGACAGCAAGAGACCCAGTACTTC
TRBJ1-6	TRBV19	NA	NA	CASSSSGLRDSPLHF	TGTGCCAGTAGTAGTTCAGGACTCCGGGATTCACCCCTCCACTTT
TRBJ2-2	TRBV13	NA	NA	CASSPGSPGELFF	TGTGCCAGCAGCCCGGGGAGTCCCGGGGAGCTGTTTTTT
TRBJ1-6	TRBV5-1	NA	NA	CASSEGPGGSNSPLHF	TGCGCCAGCAGTGAAGGGCCGGGGGGATCGAATTCACCCCTCCACTTT
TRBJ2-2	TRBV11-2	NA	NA	CASSEYSSRNTGELFF	TGTGCCAGCAGCGAATACAGTTCAAGGAACACCGGGGAGCTGTTTTTT
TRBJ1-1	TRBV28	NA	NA	CASSFRRSEAFF	TGTGCCAGCAGTTTCAGGAGGAGTGAAGCTTTCTTT
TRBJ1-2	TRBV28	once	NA	CASSLSRNYGYTF	TGTGCCAGCAGTCTCTCCCGTAACTATGGCTACACCTTC
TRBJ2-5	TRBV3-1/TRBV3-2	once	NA	CASSQGGIQETQYF	TGTGCCAGCAGCCAAGGAGGGATCCAAGAGACCCAGTACTTC
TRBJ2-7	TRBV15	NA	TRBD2	CATSRDQSGGVYFYEQYF	TGTGCCACCAGCAGAGATCAAAGCGGGGGGGTCTACTTCTACGAGCAGTACTTC